This T cell receptor (beta chain) was identified in a study of shared clonotypes between healthy human individuals. Between the trimmed V and J ends, which lost 5 bases and 8 bases, there was a span of 10 bases. Germline V gene sequence: CDR1 SGHVS, CDR2 FQNEAQ. The CDR3 is made up of 12 amino acids. Some clones are missing from TCRdb's copy, which holds only in-frame ones; the method was immunoSEQ multiplex PCR. The sample shows more than 2,000,000 clones, about 92% of them seen only once. The TCR was taken from a man aged 18 to 35 in good health. Some clones in this sample may be carry-over from other donors' samples. J is TRBJ2-1 and V is TRBV7-8; TRBD1 is a possible D gene (6 bases). The sequenced sample consisted of naive CD4+ T cells from PBMCs. The subset: CD45RA+ positively selected. The CDR3 DNA follows: TGTGCCAGCAGCGGTCCAGGGGATGAGCAGTTCTTC. Translating it yields CASSGPGDEQFF. The variable domain in full, with the rest retrieved from reference TRBV7-8 and TRBJ2-1, is GAGVSQSPRYKVAKRGQDVALRCDPISGHVSLFWYQQALGQGPEFLTYFQNEAQLDKSGLPSDRFFAERPEGSVSTLKIQRTQQEDSAVYLCASSGPGDEQFFGPGTRLTVL.